This TCR beta chain was identified in a study of blood T cell repertoires in COVID-19. Looking at the study overall: PBMCs, B-cell-depleted T cells, or T cells provided the cDNA or gDNA that made up the material.

The CDR3 covers 13 residues. V gave up 6 bases and J gave up 7 bases; unmatched junction bases: 7. The germline V gene encodes CDR1 KGHSH and CDR2 LQKENI. Some clones are missing from TCRdb's copy, which holds only in-frame ones; the method was immunoSEQ multiplex PCR. The sample lists about 220,000 clones; 86% were seen once. This clonotype originated in a man aged 30 to 39 who had recovered from COVID-19. The specimen was peripheral blood. This chain connects TRBV18 to TRBJ2-7; 9 nucleotides align to TRBD1. CDR3 loop: CASSHTGGLEQYF. As DNA, the CDR3 is TGTGCCAGCTCCCACACAGGGGGCTTGGAGCAGTACTTC.